This T cell receptor beta chain is drawn from a study of blood T cells in healthy people across ages (dated by TCRdb to 2014 to 2015). In terms of the full investigation: Template switching captured roughly one uniquely barcoded TCR beta cDNA molecule per two T cells in model experiments. The study measured age-related changes in TCR beta repertoire diversity using deep sequencing normalized with unique cDNA molecular identifiers. Two additional independent replicas of 1 million unique cDNA reads from the same blood draw were analyzed for two donors (one aged 18 to 30 and one aged 80 or older). The donors were divided into four age groups: young (average around 16 years), middle-aged (around 41), aged (about 60) and long-lived (82). To avoid experimental bias, donors of different ages were distributed randomly across sequencing lanes. Broader findings and caveats from the paper: The percentage of naive T cells measured by flow cytometry correlated strongly with observed TCR beta diversity. Because the CMV infection status of the donors was unknown, age-related changes in expanded clonotypes may potentially have been confounded. Estimates of total diversity based on one million sequenced T cells were regarded as lower bounds and as underestimates. Bulk unsorted PBMC profiling prevented conclusive comparison of naive and antigen-experienced compartments. As age increased, observed TCR beta diversity per million T cells dropped in a roughly linear way, and a significant reduction was already evident by age around 41. Compared with the aged group, more naive CD4+ T cells, fewer expanded clones and increased TCR diversity were shown by the long-lived group, suggesting age selection.

Receptor libraries were prepared by 5' RACE. Sequencing took place on an Illumina HiSeq 2500. The second PCR ran for roughly 7 to 11 cycles and used a J-beta primer mix along with a sample-barcoded 5' primer. Each TCR beta cDNA molecule received a unique molecular identifier from a template-switch 5' adaptor carrying 12 random nucleotides. At least 3 million CDR3-containing paired-end reads were obtained from each sample. First-strand cDNA was synthesized from all RNA with the Mint cDNA synthesis kit, primed by a TRBC-specific oligonucleotide. Following uracil-DNA glycosylase treatment, a first 18-cycle PCR with universal primers M1SS and BC2_uni_R was performed on all cDNA. Per the authors' processing: Normalization of each sample was performed by random selection of 1 million high-quality reads, each carrying a distinct molecular identifier. Reads with shared molecular identifiers were discarded instead of being binned into consensus sequences. MiTCR, run with a Q25 quality threshold and the strictest error-elimination algorithm, handled CDR3 identification, clonotype clustering and error correction. A nonparametric unseen species model using Euler transformation provided a lower-bound estimate of total TCR beta diversity. Clones were called with MiXCR by TCRdb after fastp trimmed the public reads at Q25, and only in-frame beta chains were retained. CDR3 protein sequences are deduplicated, and each keeps its most common genes and DNA. TCRdb, not the original authors, processed these V and J calls. Present in this sample are about 2 million distinct CDR3 sequences, just under 50% of which were seen just once. 2% to 2.5% of the sample comes from the top ten.

The donors were a few dozen Caucasian individuals from Russia, aged roughly 6 to 95 years, who were systemically healthy. Each donor gave ten milliliters of peripheral blood, collected into EDTA-treated Vacutainer tubes. Ficoll-Paque density-gradient centrifugation was used to isolate PBMCs, with at least 7 million obtained per sample. Trizol reagent was used to extract total RNA from PBMCs, with at least 6 micrograms per sample. For every donor, flow cytometry on a PBMC aliquot measured the percentage of naive CD45RAhigh/CD27high T cells. The V end gives up 4 bases and the J end 2 bases, leaving 7 bases in the junction not matched to a gene. Its CDR3 holds 15 amino acids, cysteine through phenylalanine. Kept here is only the CDR3 DNA, which spans 45 bases and is read in frame from base 1. The germline V gene encodes CDR1 SGHNT and CDR2 YYREEE (reference sequence). As for this clonotype: It lacks a known antigen. Per-base qualities were not stored, and no clone one base away is much larger.

The rearranged segments are TRBV5-4 and TRBJ2-7; 9 of the junction bases match TRBD2. Sequenced: blood. This TCR derives from a woman in her 40s in good health. The CDR3 protein: CASSPGGTSPYEQYF. The DNA sequence is as follows: TGTGCCAGCAGCCCGGGAGGGACTAGCCCCTACGAGCAGTACTTC.